This entry concerns a single T cell receptor beta chain. Its antigen remains undetermined. No base qualities exist here, and no much larger clone lies one base off it. The sample originates from a study of T cell changes during pregnancy in multiple sclerosis (dated by TCRdb to about 2019). About the full investigation: In women with multiple sclerosis, the researchers looked at how the T cell repertoire shifted as pregnancy progressed.

The method behind the library was the immunoSEQ multiplex PCR assay. TCRdb mirrors the immuneACCESS table, restricted to in-frame sequences. Some clones are absent from its copies; in checked studies, under half trace to an unresolved V gene, and the reason for the others is unknown. The sample contains some 97,000 clones, around 92% of them found a single time. The ten top clones hold more than 1.5% of the sample. This clonotype originated in a female donor with multiple sclerosis, enrolled in a pregnancy study. The sample here was peripheral blood, taken after pregnancy.

The nucleotide sequence is given as TGCGCCAGCAGCTCCTACAGGGGGCTTAAGCTGTTAGTGTTTTTT. Its amino acids are CASSSYRGLKLLVFF. Recombination connected TRBV5-1 to TRBJ1-4, with 9 central nucleotides matching TRBD1. V lost 3 bases and J lost 15 bases, and the count of bases not matched to a germline gene is 15. Based on the germline V gene, the CDR1 and CDR2 sequences are SGHRS and YFSETQ. There are 15 amino acids in the CDR3, from cysteine to phenylalanine inclusive. Left in the record is the CDR3 DNA by itself, 45 bases read in frame from the first base.